This T cell receptor beta chain stems from a study of OX40 agonist ivuxolimab in advanced cancers. Regarding the study as a whole: Clonal expansion from baseline to week 6 occurred in both CD4+ and CD8+ T cells.

The CDR3 runs to 15 residues. Germline loops: CDR1 KGHSH, CDR2 LQKENI. Trimming removed 2 bases from V and 7 bases from J; junction bases left unmatched: 9. Remarks on this clone: Its specificity is not known.

Some clones are missing from TCRdb's copy, which holds only in-frame ones; the method was immunoSEQ multiplex PCR. The sample consists of some 41,000 clones, around nine tenths of them appearing once. The receptor was isolated from an adult with an advanced solid tumor such as melanoma, head and neck, liver or kidney cancer. The sample in question was CD4+ or CD8+ T cells sorted from blood, obtained in a trial of the OX40 agonist ivuxolimab. The chain employs TRBV18 and TRBJ2-7; 9 bases fit TRBD2. The chain's CDR3 is CASSPSTSGRWEQYF. The CDR3 region has the DNA TGTGCCAGCTCACCATCGACTAGCGGAAGGTGGGAGCAGTACTTC. The whole variable domain, filled in from reference TRBV18 and TRBJ2-7, reads NAGVMQNPRHLVRRRGQEARLRCSPMKGHSHVYWYRQLPEEGLKFMVYLQKENIIDESGMPKERFSAEFPKEGPSILRIQQVVRGDSAAYFCASSPSTSGRWEQYFGPGTRLTVT.